These T cell receptor beta chains were read from a single sample in a study of radiotherapy plus CTLA-4 blockade in lung cancer. Data came from immunoSEQ multiplex PCR; TCRdb stores just in-frame clones and leaves some out. The top ten hold approximately 5.5% of the sample, which has about 120,000 clones, roughly 74% seen once. The sequences come from peripheral blood, collected from a patient treated with radiotherapy plus ipilimumab. These receptors came from a human donor with non-small cell lung cancer who had a partial response to radiotherapy plus ipilimumab. The CDR3 runs from the conserved cysteine through the conserved F or W. Fields, in order: V gene, CDR3 length, D gene, clone size, J gene, CDR3 protein, CDR3 DNA. D genes are given only for firm matches. Clone sizes are given selectively: once, few, many, or a class where the clone is expanded.

>TRBV12-5|15|TRBD1|-|TRBJ1-1
CASGLVTGVSTEAFF
TGTGCTAGTGGTTTGGTGACAGGGGTCAGCACTGAAGCTTTCTTT
>TRBV5-4|14|TRBD1|-|TRBJ1-1
CASSLAGGFTEAFF
TGTGCCAGCAGCTTGGCAGGGGGCTTCACTGAAGCTTTCTTT
>TRBV7-7|14|TRBD2|-|TRBJ2-1
CASSSGTRYGEQFF
TGTGCTAGCAGCTCCGGGACTAGATATGGTGAGCAGTTCTTC
>TRBV9|17|TRBD1|-|TRBJ1-6
CASSVAGTDTYNSPLHF
TGTGCCAGCAGCGTCGCCGGGACAGACACCTATAATTCACCCCTCCACTTT
>TRBV15|17|-|-|TRBJ2-1
CATSRVLWERRANEQFF
TGTGCCACCAGCAGAGTGTTGTGGGAGCGTCGGGCCAATGAGCAGTTCTTC
>TRBV5-1|14|TRBD1|-|TRBJ2-3
CASRDRASTDTQYF
TGCGCCAGCCGGGACAGGGCTAGCACAGATACGCAGTATTTT
>TRBV18|15|TRBD1|few|TRBJ1-1
CASSPAAGGLTEAFF
TGTGCCAGCTCACCAGCGGCAGGGGGATTAACTGAAGCTTTCTTT
>TRBV7-3|17|TRBD1|once|TRBJ1-1
CASSPGGQGRRGTEAFF
TGTGCCAGCAGCCCCGGGGGACAGGGGAGGAGAGGCACTGAAGCTTTCTTT
>TRBV5-1|17|TRBD1|-|TRBJ1-6
CASSETPTGGLTSPLHF
TGCGCCAGCAGCGAGACTCCGACAGGGGGCCTAACTTCACCCCTCCACTTT
>TRBV19|12|-|-|TRBJ1-5
CASSQEVQPQHF
TGTGCCAGTAGTCAAGAGGTGCAGCCCCAGCATTTT
>TRBV30|13|TRBD2|-|TRBJ2-5
CAWMRGAGETQYF
TGTGCCTGGATGCGGGGGGCAGGGGAGACCCAGTACTTC
>TRBV7-9|18|TRBD2|-|TRBJ2-7
CASSSTLGLAGRREEQYF
TGTGCCAGCAGCTCGACCCTTGGACTAGCGGGCCGTCGTGAAGAGCAGTACTTC
>TRBV28|16|TRBD2|-|TRBJ2-1
CASSFEAGGLYNEQFF
TGTGCCAGCAGTTTTGAGGCGGGAGGACTCTACAATGAGCAGTTCTTC
>TRBV28|14|TRBD1|-|TRBJ2-5
CASSSQTGLETQYF
TGTGCCAGCAGCTCCCAGACAGGGCTTGAGACCCAGTACTTC
>TRBV6-5|15|TRBD2|once|TRBJ2-1
CASSRLAGGYNEQFF
TGTGCCAGCAGCCGACTAGCGGGAGGGTACAATGAGCAGTTCTTC
>TRBV13|16|TRBD2|-|TRBJ2-7
CASSRGGRHSTYEQYF
TGTGCCAGCAGCCGGGGGGGTAGACACAGCACTTACGAGCAGTACTTC
>TRBV5-5|15|-|-|TRBJ1-4
CASSLNTGTNEKLFF
TGTGCCAGCAGCTTGAATACAGGGACTAATGAAAAACTGTTTTTT
>TRBV7-6|15|TRBD1|-|TRBJ1-1
CASSHRTGRDTEAFF
TGTGCCAGCAGCCACCGGACAGGGAGGGACACTGAAGCTTTCTTT
>TRBV27|17|TRBD1|-|TRBJ2-7
CASSTRQGAVRLYEQYF
TGTGCCAGCAGTACCAGACAGGGGGCAGTTCGATTATACGAGCAGTACTTC
>TRBV2|14|TRBD1|few|TRBJ2-3
CATATGKDTDTQYF
TGTGCCACCGCGACAGGGAAAGACACAGATACGCAGTATTTT
>TRBV28|16|-|-|TRBJ2-1
CASSLLRLDPYNEQFF
TGTGCCAGCAGTTTATTAAGACTAGATCCCTACAATGAGCAGTTCTTC
>TRBV27|14|-|-|TRBJ2-4
CASSFSLAKNIQYF
TGTGCCAGCAGTTTTTCTCTAGCCAAAAACATTCAGTACTTC
>TRBV5-4|14|-|-|TRBJ2-7
CASSLDGNSYEQYF
TGTGCCAGCAGCTTGGACGGGAACTCCTACGAGCAGTACTTC
>TRBV6-1|16|-|-|TRBJ1-5
CASSEALISVYQPQHF
TGTGCCAGCAGTGAAGCGCTTATCAGTGTGTATCAGCCCCAGCATTTT
>TRBV7-8|12|-|-|TRBJ1-2
CASSSYSAAPTF
TGTGCCAGCAGCTCTTACTCAGCGGCTCCCACCTTC
>TRBV9|13|-|-|TRBJ2-3
CASSVVGTDTQYF
TGTGCCAGCAGCGTAGTAGGCACAGATACGCAGTATTTT
>TRBV5-4|16|TRBD1|-|TRBJ2-7
CASSSRGGTGGYEQYF
TGTGCCAGCAGTTCTAGGGGGGGGACAGGGGGCTACGAGCAGTACTTC
>TRBV28|15|TRBD1|-|TRBJ2-3
CASSPGGQGSGTQYF
TGTGCCAGCAGCCCTGGGGGACAGGGGAGTGGTACGCAGTATTTT
>TRBV11-3|13|TRBD1|-|TRBJ1-1
CASSFGQGDEAFF
TGTGCCAGCAGCTTCGGACAGGGGGATGAAGCTTTCTTT
>TRBV7-3|14|TRBD2|-|TRBJ2-1
CASSFGTSSNEQFF
TGTGCCAGCAGCTTCGGGACTAGTTCCAATGAGCAGTTCTTC
>TRBV7-9|14|-|-|TRBJ2-7
CASSLWDMNYEQYF
TGTGCCAGCAGCTTATGGGACATGAACTACGAGCAGTACTTC
>TRBV4-3|17|TRBD2|-|TRBJ2-1
CASSLGTSGSLYNEQFF
TGCGCCAGCAGCCTAGGGACTAGCGGGAGTTTATACAATGAGCAGTTCTTC
>TRBV29-1|13|TRBD1|-|TRBJ2-2
CSVDRANTGELFF
TGCAGCGTAGACAGGGCTAACACCGGGGAGCTGTTTTTT
>TRBV5-4|20|-|once|TRBJ2-6
CASSPWGFPGLSSGANVLTF
TGTGCCAGCAGCCCGTGGGGATTCCCAGGGCTAAGCTCTGGGGCCAACGTCCTGACTTTC
>TRBV9|16|TRBD2|-|TRBJ2-3
CASGETSALGADTQYF
TGTGCCAGCGGAGAGACTAGCGCCCTAGGGGCAGATACGCAGTATTTT
>TRBV5-1|11|-|-|TRBJ2-5
CASSGRETQYF
TGCGCCAGCAGCGGCAGAGAGACCCAGTACTTC
>TRBV7-6|20|TRBD1|-|TRBJ1-1
CASSLVTWGQGRMVNTEAFF
TGTGCCAGCAGCTTGGTAACCTGGGGACAGGGGAGGATGGTGAACACTGAAGCTTTCTTT
>TRBV5-6|15|TRBD1|-|TRBJ2-7
CASSRPGTGSGEQYF
TGTGCCAGCAGCCGACCCGGGACAGGGTCGGGCGAGCAGTACTTC
>TRBV6-5|15|-|once|TRBJ1-5
CASSYSRTVNQPQHF
TGTGCCAGCAGTTACTCGAGGACAGTCAATCAGCCCCAGCATTTT
>TRBV5-1|14|-|-|TRBJ2-1
CASSQQGTYNEQFF
TGCGCCAGCAGCCAACAGGGTACCTACAATGAGCAGTTCTTC
>TRBV5-1|14|-|-|TRBJ1-2
CASSLEAGRKDYTF
TGCGCCAGCAGCTTGGAGGCCGGCAGGAAGGACTACACCTTC
>TRBV18|15|-|-|TRBJ2-7
CASSLQGSDYYEQYF
TGTGCCAGCTCTCTACAGGGTTCCGACTACTACGAGCAGTACTTC
>TRBV29-1|13|TRBD1|-|TRBJ2-1
CSAKGQVRNEQFF
TGCAGCGCTAAAGGACAGGTCCGCAATGAGCAGTTCTTC
>TRBV5-4|16|TRBD1|few|TRBJ2-2
CASNQWTGVNTGELFF
TGTGCCAGCAACCAGTGGACAGGGGTTAACACCGGGGAGCTGTTTTTT
>TRBV15|15|-|-|TRBJ2-3
CATSREKQGTDTQYF
TGTGCCACCAGCAGAGAAAAGCAGGGCACAGATACGCAGTATTTT
>TRBV15|13|-|-|TRBJ1-2
CATSRDPLYGYTF
TGTGCCACCAGCAGAGATCCCCTCTATGGCTACACCTTC
>TRBV5-1|14|-|-|TRBJ2-3
CASSPGNPTDTQYF
TGCGCCAGCAGCCCCGGGAACCCCACAGATACGCAGTATTTT
>TRBV6-4|16|-|-|TRBJ1-1
CASSDSPATMNTEAFF
TGTGCCAGCAGTGACTCCCCCGCTACCATGAACACTGAAGCTTTCTTT
>TRBV11-1|13|-|few|TRBJ1-2
CASSLGQSYGYTF
TGTGCCAGCAGCTTGGGGCAGTCCTATGGCTACACCTTC